Listed below are T cell receptor beta chains from one sample, sequenced in a study of CXCR3-negative and CXCR3-positive naive CD8 T cells. Reanalyzing the 5' RACE reads, TCRdb keeps one entry per CDR3 protein, without DNA. The sample's table shows 70,000 to 95,000 distinct CDR3 sequences. The sample consisted of naive CXCR3- CD8+ T cells from blood. The receptors shown here come from a human donor in good health. Some clones in this sample may be carry-over from other donors' samples. The CDR3 runs from the conserved cysteine through the conserved F or W.

14 | TRBJ1-1 | TRBV5-4 | CASSPQDVDTEAFF
13 | TRBJ2-2 | TRBV29-1 | CSVDDADTGELFF
16 | TRBJ2-1 | TRBV11-2 | CASSPGLAASYNEQFF
17 | TRBJ2-1 | TRBV28 | CASSPKILAGVFDEQFF
13 | TRBJ2-2 | TRBV3-1 | CASSQMVAGELFF
13 | TRBJ2-7 | TRBV29-1 | CSVLPDRADEQYF
14 | TRBJ2-1 | TRBV29-1 | CSVVMREGRNEQFF
16 | TRBJ2-1 | TRBV21-1 | CASTLNHQRERNEQFF
12 | TRBJ1-1 | TRBV12-3/TRBV12-4 | CASRTGNTEAFF
15 | TRBJ2-7 | TRBV4-3 | CASSQDAQGRWEQYF
15 | TRBJ2-1 | TRBV29-1 | CSVEDHEGSYNEQFF
17 | TRBJ1-1 | TRBV28 | CASSPRVGLRLNTEAFF
17 | TRBJ2-1 | TRBV7-2 | CASSLPLGFPSYNEQFF
18 | TRBJ2-7 | TRBV20-1 | CSAIALRTSGGAIHEQYF
15 | TRBJ2-7 | TRBV28 | CASSLGTGGSYEQYF
12 | TRBJ2-1 | TRBV6-1 | CASSLPYNEQFF
14 | TRBJ2-7 | TRBV10-3 | CAIRLAEAKAEQYF
16 | TRBJ2-1 | TRBV28 | CASSFDGVGAANEQFF
16 | TRBJ2-7 | TRBV7-9 | CASSLAGGSFTYEQYF
14 | TRBJ2-7 | TRBV5-5 | CASSLVPSNYEQYF
13 | TRBJ1-1 | TRBV19 | CASKNPGPTEAFF
13 | TRBJ2-2 | TRBV29-1 | CSVLPANTGELFF
17 | TRBJ2-2 | TRBV18 | CASSPLGLAGNTGELFF
15 | TRBJ2-1 | TRBV5-6 | CASSLRRTYYNEQFF
15 | TRBJ1-5 | TRBV30 | CAWSPLGGEGQPQHF
15 | TRBJ2-5 | TRBV12-3/TRBV12-4 | CASSPRLAGGETQYF
11 | TRBJ2-1 | TRBV12-3/TRBV12-4 | CASSAGGEQFF
15 | TRBJ2-1 | TRBV11-3 | CASSIQRGGSNEQFF
14 | TRBJ2-3 | TRBV24-1 | CATSDLDRDGTQYF
13 | TRBJ2-3 | TRBV5-6 | CASSYFGPDTQYF
15 | TRBJ1-1 | TRBV12-3/TRBV12-4 | CASSEPGPKNTEAFF
16 | TRBJ2-7 | TRBV7-9 | CASSRPDNSGSYEQYF
18 | TRBJ2-3 | TRBV29-1 | CSVEEMAGALFGTDTQYF
15 | TRBJ1-2 | TRBV9 | CASSVAGTGFYGYTF
14 | TRBJ1-5 | TRBV7-2 | CASSLETAYQPQHF
18 | TRBJ2-6 | TRBV7-9 | CASSPAGGLDSGANVLTF
13 | TRBJ2-3 | TRBV18 | CASSDLPTDTQYF
14 | TRBJ2-7 | TRBV5-1 | CASSWGQGADEQYF
14 | TRBJ2-7 | TRBV28 | CASSLLPGAYEQYF
15 | TRBJ2-7 | TRBV12-3/TRBV12-4 | CASSGAGGPSYEQYF
14 | TRBJ2-3 | TRBV20-1 | CSALSGKRGDTQYF